The sequence of this T cell receptor (beta chain) was determined in a study of vaccination and CD4 T cells after COVID-19. General study results and limits: The appearance of a median approximately 85% of reactive clones in convalescent patients occurred only post-vaccination.

The Oncomine TCR Beta short-read assay sequenced DNA from cultured CD4+ T cells. From the PCR reads, TCRdb called clonotypes with MiXCR, one entry per CDR3 protein. The sample has about 7,300 distinct CDR3 sequences; 51% are singletons. Trimming removed 9 bases from V and 0 bases from J, with 14 bases in between. Germline V CDR1 and CDR2: LNHDA, SQIVND (reference sequence). The CDR3 is 14 amino acids. For this clonotype: Its antigen is unidentified.

Treatment specified: 10-day PBMC culture with coronavirus spike peptide pools or control peptides (ViraFEST assay). Input material: CD4+ T cells from blood, cultured in vitro. V gene TRBV19 combines with J gene TRBJ1-1; D unresolved. This clonotype was sampled from a human donor who had recovered from COVID-19. The CDR3 region has the DNA TGTGCCAGCACCCCAACTGCCATGAACACTGAAGCTTTCTTT. As protein: CASTPTAMNTEAFF. Full variable domain (outside the CDR3, taken from reference TRBV19 and TRBJ1-1): DGGITQSPKYLFRKEGQNVTLSCEQNLNHDAMYWYRQDPGQGLRLIYYSQIVNDFQKGDIAEGYSVSREKKESFPLTVTSAQKNPTAFYLCASTPTAMNTEAFFGQGTRLTVV.